These 20 T cell receptor beta chains came from one sample sequenced in a study of blood T cell repertoires in COVID-19. TCRdb keeps only in-frame clones here, not all; method: immunoSEQ multiplex PCR. The data show about 110,000 clones, with 60% to 85% seen just once and more than 5% held by the top ten. The material sequenced was peripheral blood. The source is a man older than 75 with COVID-19, enrolled during active disease.

The chain links TRBV6-4 to TRBJ2-7; the match to TRBD1 covers 12 bases. CDR1 MRHNA and CDR2 SNTAGT come from the germline V gene. The trim removed 3 bases at V and 6 bases at J, leaving 6 bases unmatched. The CDR3 is 15 amino acids. CDR3 residues: CASSEFPGQGAEQYF. DNA of the CDR3: TGTGCCAGCAGTGAGTTCCCGGGACAGGGGGCCGAGCAGTACTTC.

This clone has only one observation. V is TRBV28 and J is TRBJ2-3; 11 bases line up with TRBD2. The trim removed 6 bases at V and 1 base at J, leaving 12 bases unmatched. The CDR3 contains 18 residues. Germline values: CDR1 MDHEN, CDR2 SYDVKM. CDR3 nucleotide sequence: TGTGCCAGCAGATTAGTCCCGACTAGCGGGATGGGCACAGATACGCAGTATTTT. Translation gives CASRLVPTSGMGTDTQYF.

The sample holds a few counts of this clone. The chain joins TRBV4-3 to TRBJ2-1, with D perhaps TRBD2 (5 bases). The V gene's germline CDR1 is LGHNA and CDR2 YSLEER. This CDR3 region has 15 residues. Trimming took off 4 bases at V and 5 bases at J, with 15 bases between the two ends. As DNA, the CDR3 is TGCGCCAGCAGCCCCGGGGTTAGCAAGCACAATGAGCAGTTCTTC. Its translation: CASSPGVSKHNEQFF.

The CDR3, as DNA: TGTGCCAGCAGCCCCTCCGGTAGCGGACCTAGGGATACGCAGTATTTT. This sequence encodes CASSPSGSGPRDTQYF. The genes are TRBV7-9 and TRBJ2-3; tentative D call: TRBD2 (6 bases). Trimming cost V 5 bases and J 6 bases, with 21 bases left between them. Germline loops: CDR1 SEHNR, CDR2 FQNEAQ (reference sequence). CDR3 size: 16 residues.

This clone came up once. This chain joins TRBV12-5 and TRBJ1-1, with 7 bases matching TRBD1. With 4 bases clipped from V and 7 bases from J, the junction kept 9 bases outside the gene matches. The germline gives CDR1 LGHNT, CDR2 FRNRAP. This CDR3 has 14 amino acids. For the CDR3, the DNA is TGTGCTAGTGGTTCGGACCGACAGGGAATTGAAGCTTTCTTT. It specifies CASGSDRQGIEAFF.

This clone was counted between two and nine times. The J gene is TRBJ1-5, the V gene TRBV2, with D uncertain. The CDR3 loop spans 12 amino acids. V lost 2 bases to trimming and J lost 11 bases, with 10 bases between them. The germline V gene has CDR1 SNHLY and CDR2 FYNNEI. CDR3 nucleotide sequence: TGTGCCAGCAGTGAAAGATCGGCGGCCCAGCATTTT. It is translated as CASSERSAAQHF.

The J gene is TRBJ2-7, the V gene TRBV18, with 8 bases that match TRBD2. With 3 bases clipped from V and 0 bases from J, the junction kept 4 bases outside the gene matches. CDR1 and CDR2 (germline): KGHSH, LQKENI. The CDR3 totals 15 residues. CDR3 sequence: CASSPAGGPSYEQYF. The CDR3 DNA reads as TGTGCCAGCTCACCGGCGGGAGGCCCCTCCTACGAGCAGTACTTC.

The chain is built from TRBV24-1 and TRBJ2-3; 11 bases are a match to TRBD2. Germline CDR1 reads KGHDR; CDR2 reads SFDVKD. This CDR3 region has 15 residues. Germline trimming cut 7 bases from V and 2 bases from J; bases unmatched to any gene: 4. The CDR3 region is CATSLAGGDTDTQYF. The CDR3 DNA sequence: TGTGCCACCAGCCTAGCGGGAGGAGACACAGATACGCAGTATTTT.

The table lists this clone with a count of one. The chain is built from TRBV3-1 (or the pseudogene TRBV3-2) and TRBJ1-5; 7 bases line up with TRBD1. J lost 3 bases, V lost 4 bases, and 6 bases had no gene match. The CDR3 has 15 amino acids. Germline lookup yields CDR1 LGHDT and CDR2 YNNKEL (reference sequence). CDR3: CASSRTGQDNQPQHF. The CDR3 bases are TGTGCCAGCAGCCGTACAGGACAGGACAATCAGCCCCAGCATTTT.

The rearrangement joins TRBV24-1 to TRBJ2-1; 11 bases agree with TRBD2. The V gene end was trimmed by 1 base and the J gene end by 13 bases; junction bases not matched to a gene: 8. The CDR3 runs 15 residues. Germline CDR1 is KGHDR and CDR2 is SFDVKD. The CDR3 loop reads CATSDFGTSGSIQFF. The CDR3 region has the DNA TGTGCCACCAGTGATTTCGGCACTAGCGGGAGTATCCAGTTCTTC.

This clone was found a few times. The gene calls are TRBV27 and TRBJ1-2; 9 nucleotides line up with TRBD1. The CDR3 length is 14 residues. The germline CDR1 and CDR2 sequences are MNHEY and SMNVEV (reference sequence). J lost 7 bases, V lost 5 bases, and 8 bases had no gene match. The CDR3 DNA reads as TGTGCCAGCAGTCCAGGGACAGGGAGTCGTGGCTACACCTTC. It is translated as CASSPGTGSRGYTF.

V usage is TRBV6-5 and J usage is TRBJ1-1, with D unresolved. This CDR3 has 13 residues. Germline values: CDR1 MNHEY, CDR2 SVGAGI. The V end lost 3 bases, the J end lost 11 bases, and 16 bases lay between the germline ends. Here the CDR3 DNA reads TGTGCCAGCAGTTATCTGTGGCAGGCGGGCGCTTTCTTT. Protein sequence: CASSYLWQAGAFF.

J is TRBJ1-2 and V is TRBV10-3; no clear D gene. The CDR3 extends over 13 amino acids. V gave up 3 bases and J gave up 8 bases, with 13 bases separating them. Germline V gene sequence: CDR1 ENHRY, CDR2 SYGVKD. The CDR3 DNA is TGTGCCATCAGTGATTCAGCCCTAGAGGGCTACACCTTC. It specifies CAISDSALEGYTF.

The genes are TRBV5-1 and TRBJ2-7; TRBD2 aligns across 9 bases. V lost 4 bases and J lost 2; bases outside the gene matches: 4. Per germline, CDR1 SGHRS and CDR2 YFSETQ. The CDR3 totals 14 residues. Here the CDR3 DNA reads TGCGCCAGCAGCGAGACTAGCGGAGCCTACGAGCAGTACTTC. Protein: CASSETSGAYEQYF.

This rearrangement joins TRBV13 to TRBJ2-7; 10 positions match TRBD2. After removal of 7 bases from V and 5 bases from J, the junction contained 5 bases not matched to a gene. The CDR3 loop spans 13 amino acids. Looked up from germline, CDR1 is PRHDT and CDR2 is FYEKMQ (reference sequence). CDR3: CASNSGRNHEQYF. DNA for the CDR3: TGTGCCAGCAATAGCGGGAGGAACCACGAGCAGTACTTC. The full variable domain, its missing parts supplied by reference TRBV13 and TRBJ2-7, is AAGVIQSPRHLIKEKRETATLKCYPIPRHDTVYWYQQGPGQDPQFLISFYEKMQSDKGSIPDRFSAQQFSDYHSELNMSSLELGDSALYFCASNSGRNHEQYFGPGTRLTVT.

This chain uses TRBV18 with TRBJ2-7; 12 bases map to TRBD1. CDR3 length: 15 amino acids. V lost 4 bases and J lost 5; bases outside the gene matches: 6. Germline V gives CDR1 KGHSH, CDR2 LQKENI. The CDR3 loop is CASSLGTGGFNEQYF. The CDR3 nucleotides are TGTGCCAGCTCACTAGGGACAGGGGGCTTTAACGAGCAGTACTTC.

The chain uses TRBV5-3 and TRBJ1-2, with 9 bases that match TRBD1. TRBV5-3 is an open reading frame whose function is uncertain. The V and J ends lost 4 bases and 8 bases, in that order; junction bases with no gene match: 9. There are 14 residues in the CDR3. Here the CDR3 reads CARSIGQGRRGYTF. The CDR3 DNA follows: TGTGCCAGAAGCATCGGACAGGGGAGAAGGGGCTACACCTTC.

The V gene is TRBV7-9, the J gene TRBJ1-3; perhaps TRBD1 as D (5 bases). Per the germline V gene, CDR1 is SEHNR and CDR2 is FQNEAQ (reference sequence). This CDR3 is 16 amino acids long. V was clipped by 0 bases and J by 1 base, with 10 bases between them. The CDR3: CASSLAETASGNTIYF. CDR3 DNA: TGTGCCAGCAGCTTAGCTGAGACAGCGTCTGGAAACACCATATATTTT.

J is TRBJ2-5 and V is TRBV4-3, with 9 bases lining up with TRBD2. Losses at the gene ends were 1 base for V and 4 bases for J; bases not matched to a gene: 10. This CDR3 region has 17 residues. Germline V CDR1 and CDR2: LGHNA, YSLEER. The CDR3 sequence is CASSQGLAGGPGETQYF. In DNA, the CDR3 is TGCGCCAGCAGCCAAGGTCTCGCGGGAGGGCCGGGAGAGACCCAGTACTTC.

The chain has TRBV2 and TRBJ1-3; TRBD1 matches 8 bases. Looked up from germline, CDR1 is SNHLY and CDR2 is FYNNEI. The CDR3 totals 15 residues. The V segment lost 5 bases and the J segment 4 bases; nucleotides outside the gene matches: 7. As DNA, the CDR3 is TGTGCCAGCAGTACAGCAGGGGGCTTAGGAAACACCATATATTTT. Its translation is CASSTAGGLGNTIYF.